This T cell receptor (beta chain) was sequenced during a study of OX40 agonist ivuxolimab in advanced cancers. General study results and limits: Blood T cells, both CD4+ and CD8+, expanded clonally by week 6 at 0.1 to 3.0 mg/kg.

CDR1 and CDR2 (germline): MNHEY, SVGAGI. The CDR3 extends over 14 amino acids. Trimming cost V 6 bases and J 6 bases; bases outside gene matches: 9. In the case of this clone: Its antigen is unidentified.

Sequencing used immunoSEQ multiplex PCR; TCRdb keeps in-frame clones, though not all of them. The sample contains 30,000 to 40,000 clones, 80% to 85% of which appear only once. Source: CD4+ or CD8+ T cells sorted from blood, taken in a trial of the OX40 agonist ivuxolimab. This chain links TRBV6-5 with TRBJ1-2; TRBD1 aligns across 8 bases. This receptor was obtained from an adult with an advanced solid tumor such as melanoma, head and neck, liver or kidney cancer. CDR3 DNA sequence: TGTGCCAGCAGAATCCAGGACAGGGTAAATGGCTACACCTTC. Its protein product is CASRIQDRVNGYTF.